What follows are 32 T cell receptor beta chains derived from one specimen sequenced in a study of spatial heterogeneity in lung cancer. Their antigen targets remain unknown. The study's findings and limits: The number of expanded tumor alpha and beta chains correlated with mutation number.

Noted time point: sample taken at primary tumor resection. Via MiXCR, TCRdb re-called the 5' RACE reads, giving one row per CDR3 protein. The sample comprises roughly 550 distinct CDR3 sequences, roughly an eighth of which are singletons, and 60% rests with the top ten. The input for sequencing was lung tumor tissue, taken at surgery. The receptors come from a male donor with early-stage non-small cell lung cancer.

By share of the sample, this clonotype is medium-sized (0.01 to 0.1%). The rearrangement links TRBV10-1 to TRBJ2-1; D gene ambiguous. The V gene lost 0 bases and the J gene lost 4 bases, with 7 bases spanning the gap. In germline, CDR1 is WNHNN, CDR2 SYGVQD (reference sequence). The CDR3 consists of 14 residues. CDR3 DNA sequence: TGCGCCAGCAGTGAGTCGACCGATTACAATGAGCAGTTCTTC. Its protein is CASSESTDYNEQFF.

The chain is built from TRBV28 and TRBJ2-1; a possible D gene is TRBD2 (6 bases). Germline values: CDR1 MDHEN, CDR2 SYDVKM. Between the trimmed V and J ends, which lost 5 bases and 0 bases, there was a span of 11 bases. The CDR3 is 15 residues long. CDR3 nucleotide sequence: TGTGCCAGCAGTGCGGGGAGGTTCTCCTACAATGAGCAGTTCTTC. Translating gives CASSAGRFSYNEQFF.

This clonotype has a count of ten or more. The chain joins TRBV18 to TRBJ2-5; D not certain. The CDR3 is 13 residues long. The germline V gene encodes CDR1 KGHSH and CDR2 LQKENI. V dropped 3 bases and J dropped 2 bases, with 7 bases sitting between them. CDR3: CASSPQIQETQYF. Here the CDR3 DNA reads TGTGCCAGCTCACCTCAAATACAAGAGACCCAGTACTTC.

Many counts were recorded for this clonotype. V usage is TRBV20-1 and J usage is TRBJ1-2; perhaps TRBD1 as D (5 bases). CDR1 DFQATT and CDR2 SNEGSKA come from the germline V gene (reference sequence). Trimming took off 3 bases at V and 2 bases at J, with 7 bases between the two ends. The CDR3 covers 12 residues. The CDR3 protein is CSASEGNYGYTF. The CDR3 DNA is TGCAGTGCTAGCGAGGGGAACTATGGCTACACCTTC.

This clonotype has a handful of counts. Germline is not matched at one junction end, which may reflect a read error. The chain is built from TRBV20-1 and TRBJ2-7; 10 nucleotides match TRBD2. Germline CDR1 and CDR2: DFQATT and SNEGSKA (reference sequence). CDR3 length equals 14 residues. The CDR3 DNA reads TGCAGTGCCAGAGCGGGAGGGCCTGGGCACGAGCAGTACTTC. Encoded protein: CSARAGGPGHEQYF.

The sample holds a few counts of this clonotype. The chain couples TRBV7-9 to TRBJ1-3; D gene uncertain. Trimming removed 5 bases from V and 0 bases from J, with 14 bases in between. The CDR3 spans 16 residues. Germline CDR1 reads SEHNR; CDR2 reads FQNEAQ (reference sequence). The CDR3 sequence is CASSGSDGSSGNTIYF. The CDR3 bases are TGTGCCAGCAGCGGATCCGACGGAAGCTCTGGAAACACCATATATTTT. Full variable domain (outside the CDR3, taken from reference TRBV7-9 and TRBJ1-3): DTGVSQNPRHKITKRGQNVTFRCDPISEHNRLYWYRQTLGQGPEFLTYFQNEAQLEKSRLLSDRFSAERPKGSFSTLEIQRTEQGDSAMYLCASSGSDGSSGNTIYFGEGSWLTVV.

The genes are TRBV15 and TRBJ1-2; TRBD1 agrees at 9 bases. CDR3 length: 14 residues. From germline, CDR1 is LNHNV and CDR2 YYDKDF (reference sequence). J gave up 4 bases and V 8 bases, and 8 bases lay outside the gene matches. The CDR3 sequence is CATQPDRGVYGYTF. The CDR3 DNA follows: TGTGCCACCCAACCGGACAGGGGCGTCTATGGCTACACCTTC.

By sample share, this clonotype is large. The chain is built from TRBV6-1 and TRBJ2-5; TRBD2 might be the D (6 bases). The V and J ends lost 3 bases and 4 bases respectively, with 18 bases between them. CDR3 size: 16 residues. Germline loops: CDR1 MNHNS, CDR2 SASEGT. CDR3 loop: CASSDSRERLGETQYF. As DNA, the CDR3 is TGTGCCAGCAGTGATAGTCGGGAGAGGTTAGGAGAGACCCAGTACTTC.

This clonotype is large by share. This CDR3 reads CASSQGEGGLTDTQYF. The DNA of the CDR3 is TGCGCCAGCAGCCAAGGGGAAGGGGGCCTGACAGATACGCAGTATTTT. This rearrangement joins TRBV4-1 to TRBJ2-3; 7 bases map to TRBD1. The CDR3 has 16 amino acids. The V segment lost 1 base and the J segment 3 bases; nucleotides outside the gene matches: 7. Per germline, CDR1 MGHRA and CDR2 YSYEKL.

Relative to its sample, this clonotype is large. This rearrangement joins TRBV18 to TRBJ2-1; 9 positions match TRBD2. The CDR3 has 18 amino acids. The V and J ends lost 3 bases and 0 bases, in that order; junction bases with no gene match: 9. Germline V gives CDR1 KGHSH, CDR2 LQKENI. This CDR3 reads CASSPGGLAESSYNEQFF. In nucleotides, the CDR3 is TGTGCCAGCTCACCCGGGGGACTAGCCGAGAGCTCCTACAATGAGCAGTTCTTC.

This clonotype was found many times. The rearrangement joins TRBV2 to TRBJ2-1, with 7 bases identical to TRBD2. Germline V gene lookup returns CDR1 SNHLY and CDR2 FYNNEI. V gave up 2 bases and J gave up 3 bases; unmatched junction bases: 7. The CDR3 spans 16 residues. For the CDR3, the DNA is TGTGCCAGCAGTGAAACCTCTAGCGGTTACTACAATGAGCAGTTCTTC. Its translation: CASSETSSGYYNEQFF.

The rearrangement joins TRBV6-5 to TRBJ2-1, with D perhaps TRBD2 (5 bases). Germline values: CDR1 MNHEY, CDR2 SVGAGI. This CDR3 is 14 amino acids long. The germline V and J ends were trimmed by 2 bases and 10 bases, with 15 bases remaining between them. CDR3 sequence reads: CASSYLSARGEQFF. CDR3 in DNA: TGTGCCAGCAGTTACCTTTCCGCCCGGGGAGAGCAGTTCTTC.

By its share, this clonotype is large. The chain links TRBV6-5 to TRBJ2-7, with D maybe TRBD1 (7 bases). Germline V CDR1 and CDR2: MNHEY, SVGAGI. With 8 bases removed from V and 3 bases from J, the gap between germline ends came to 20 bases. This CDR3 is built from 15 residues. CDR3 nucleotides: TGTGCCAGCTTACCTCCTCAGGGGGGCCTCTACGAGCAGTACTTC. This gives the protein CASLPPQGGLYEQYF.

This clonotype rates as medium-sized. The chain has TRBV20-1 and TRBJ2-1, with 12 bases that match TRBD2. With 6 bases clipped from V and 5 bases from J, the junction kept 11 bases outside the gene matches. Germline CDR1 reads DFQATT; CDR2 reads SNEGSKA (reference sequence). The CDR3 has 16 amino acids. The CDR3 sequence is CSALGLAGRRDNEQFF. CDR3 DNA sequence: TGCAGTGCGCTAGGACTAGCGGGAAGGAGGGACAATGAGCAGTTCTTC.

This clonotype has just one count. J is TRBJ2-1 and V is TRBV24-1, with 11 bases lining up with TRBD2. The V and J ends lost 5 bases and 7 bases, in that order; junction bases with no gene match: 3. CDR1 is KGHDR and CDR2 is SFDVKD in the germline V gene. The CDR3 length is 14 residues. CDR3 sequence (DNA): TGTGCCACCAGTGGACTAGCGGGGAGGAATGAGCAGTTCTTC. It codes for CATSGLAGRNEQFF.

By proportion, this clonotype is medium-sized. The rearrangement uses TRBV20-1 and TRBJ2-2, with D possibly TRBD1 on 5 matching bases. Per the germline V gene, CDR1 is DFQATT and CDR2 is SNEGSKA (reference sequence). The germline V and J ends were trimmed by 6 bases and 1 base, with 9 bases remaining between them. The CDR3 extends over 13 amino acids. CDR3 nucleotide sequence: TGCAGTGCCCACGGACAGAACACCGGGGAGCTGTTTTTT. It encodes CSAHGQNTGELFF.

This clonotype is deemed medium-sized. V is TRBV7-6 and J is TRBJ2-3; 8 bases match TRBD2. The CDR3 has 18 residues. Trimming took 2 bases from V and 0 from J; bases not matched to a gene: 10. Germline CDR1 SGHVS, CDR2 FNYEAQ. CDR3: CASSLMASGQTSTDTQYF. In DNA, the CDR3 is TGTGCCAGCAGCTTAATGGCTAGCGGGCAAACTAGCACAGATACGCAGTATTTT.

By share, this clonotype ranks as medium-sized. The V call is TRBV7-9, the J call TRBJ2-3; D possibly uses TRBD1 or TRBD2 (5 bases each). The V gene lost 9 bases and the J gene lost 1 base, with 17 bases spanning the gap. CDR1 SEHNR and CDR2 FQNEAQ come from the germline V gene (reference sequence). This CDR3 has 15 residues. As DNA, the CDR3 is TGTGCCAGAGCCGGGCCCATGGGGGGCACAGATACGCAGTATTTT. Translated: CARAGPMGGTDTQYF.

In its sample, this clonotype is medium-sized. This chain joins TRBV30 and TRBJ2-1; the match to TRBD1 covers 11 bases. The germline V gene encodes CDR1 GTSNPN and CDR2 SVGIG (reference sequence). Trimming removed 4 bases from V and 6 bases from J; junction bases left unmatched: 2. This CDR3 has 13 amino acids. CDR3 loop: CAWKGTGGNEQFF. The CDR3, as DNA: TGTGCCTGGAAGGGGACAGGGGGCAATGAGCAGTTCTTC.

CDR3 bases: TGTGCCAGCAGGGACGGGGAGCTGTTTTTT. Translating gives CASRDGELFF. The chain recombines TRBV6-2 or TRBV6-3 with TRBJ2-2; D unclear. CDR1 is MNHEY, CDR2 SVGEGT, per germline. There are 10 residues in the CDR3. V was cut by 6 bases and J by 7 bases, with 3 bases left in between.

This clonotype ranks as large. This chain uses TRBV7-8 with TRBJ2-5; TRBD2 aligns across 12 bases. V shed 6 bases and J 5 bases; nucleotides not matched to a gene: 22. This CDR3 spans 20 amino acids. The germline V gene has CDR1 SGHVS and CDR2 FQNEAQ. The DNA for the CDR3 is TGTGCCAGCAGACCTTCCCCTCCGGGACTAGCGGGTTCCCCTCGGGAGACCCAGTACTTC. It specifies CASRPSPPGLAGSPRETQYF.

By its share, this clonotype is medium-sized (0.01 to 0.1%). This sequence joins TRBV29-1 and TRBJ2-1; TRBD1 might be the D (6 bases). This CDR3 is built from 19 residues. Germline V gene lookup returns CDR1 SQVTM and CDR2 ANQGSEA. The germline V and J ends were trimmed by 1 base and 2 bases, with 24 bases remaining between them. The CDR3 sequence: CSVEAKGYSRAGAYNEQFF. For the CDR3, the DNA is TGCAGCGTTGAAGCGAAAGGGTATAGTAGGGCAGGGGCCTACAATGAGCAGTTCTTC.

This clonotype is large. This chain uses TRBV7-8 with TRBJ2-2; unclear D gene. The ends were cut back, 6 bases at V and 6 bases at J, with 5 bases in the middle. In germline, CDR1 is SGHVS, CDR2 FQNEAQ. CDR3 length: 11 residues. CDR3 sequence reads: CASSDAGELFF. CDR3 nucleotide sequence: TGTGCCAGCAGTGACGCCGGGGAGCTGTTTTTT.

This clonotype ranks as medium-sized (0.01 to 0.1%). The CDR3, as DNA: TGTGCCAGCAGCTTAGTTGGGACAGGGTCCTACAATGAGCAGTTCTTC. Amino acids: CASSLVGTGSYNEQFF. The J gene is TRBJ2-1, the V gene TRBV5-4, with 9 bases aligning to TRBD1. The CDR3 extends over 16 amino acids. J lost 1 base, V lost 2 bases, and 4 bases had no gene match. Germline assignment: CDR1 SGHNT and CDR2 YYREEE (reference sequence). The full variable domain, with the rest looked up from reference TRBV5-4 and TRBJ2-1, is ETGVTQSPTHLIKTRGQQVTLRCSSQSGHNTVSWYQQALGQGPQFIFQYYREEENGRGNFPPRFSGLQFPNYSSELNVNALELDDSALYLCASSLVGTGSYNEQFFGPGTRLTVL.

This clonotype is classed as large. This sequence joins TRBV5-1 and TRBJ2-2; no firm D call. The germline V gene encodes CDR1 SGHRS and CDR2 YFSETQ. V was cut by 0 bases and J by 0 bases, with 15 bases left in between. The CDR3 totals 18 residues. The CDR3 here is CASSLAGSSTANTGELFF. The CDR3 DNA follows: TGCGCCAGCAGCTTGGCCGGCAGTTCAACCGCGAACACCGGGGAGCTGTTTTTT. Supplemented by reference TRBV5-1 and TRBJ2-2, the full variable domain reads KAGVTQTPRYLIKTRGQQVTLSCSPISGHRSVSWYQQTPGQGLQFLFEYFSETQRNKGNFPGRFSGRQFSNSRSEMNVSTLELGDSALYLCASSLAGSSTANTGELFFGEGSRLTVL.

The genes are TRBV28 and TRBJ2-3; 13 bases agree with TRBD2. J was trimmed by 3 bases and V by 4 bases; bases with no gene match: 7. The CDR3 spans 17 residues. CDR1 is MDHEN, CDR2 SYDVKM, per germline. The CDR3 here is CASSSWTSGSLTDTQYF. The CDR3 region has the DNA TGTGCCAGCAGTTCTTGGACTAGCGGGAGTTTGACAGATACGCAGTATTTT.

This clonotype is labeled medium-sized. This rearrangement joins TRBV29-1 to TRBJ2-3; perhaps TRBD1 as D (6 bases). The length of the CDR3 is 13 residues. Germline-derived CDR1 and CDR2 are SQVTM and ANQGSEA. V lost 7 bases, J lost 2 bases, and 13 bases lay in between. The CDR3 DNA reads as TGCAGCGGGAATTCAGGGGACACAGATACGCAGTATTTT. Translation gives CSGNSGDTDTQYF.

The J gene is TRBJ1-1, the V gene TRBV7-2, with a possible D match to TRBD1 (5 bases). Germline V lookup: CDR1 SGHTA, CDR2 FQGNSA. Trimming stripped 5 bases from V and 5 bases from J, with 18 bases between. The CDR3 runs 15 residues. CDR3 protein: CASSLGPSGMTEAFF. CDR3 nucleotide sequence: TGTGCCAGCAGCCTGGGGCCTTCTGGAATGACTGAAGCTTTCTTT.

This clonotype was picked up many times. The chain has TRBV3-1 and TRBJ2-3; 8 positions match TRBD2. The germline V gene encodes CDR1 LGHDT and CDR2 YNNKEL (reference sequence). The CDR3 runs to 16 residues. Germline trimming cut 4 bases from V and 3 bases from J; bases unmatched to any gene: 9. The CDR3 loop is CASSLGTRVHTDTQYF. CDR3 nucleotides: TGTGCCAGCAGCCTGGGGACTAGAGTTCATACAGATACGCAGTATTTT.

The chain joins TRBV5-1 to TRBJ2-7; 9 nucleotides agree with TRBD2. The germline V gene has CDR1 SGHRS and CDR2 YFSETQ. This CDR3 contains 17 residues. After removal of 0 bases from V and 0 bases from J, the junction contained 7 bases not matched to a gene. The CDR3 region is CASSLGRRTSVSYEQYF. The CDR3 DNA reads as TGCGCCAGCAGCTTGGGGCGAAGGACTAGCGTCTCCTACGAGCAGTACTTC.

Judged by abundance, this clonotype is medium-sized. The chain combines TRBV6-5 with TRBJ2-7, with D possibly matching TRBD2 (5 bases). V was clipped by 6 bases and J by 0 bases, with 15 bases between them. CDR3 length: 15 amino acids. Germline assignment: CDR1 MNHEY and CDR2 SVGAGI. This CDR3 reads CASRRDTDASYEQYF. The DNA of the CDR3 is TGTGCCAGCAGGAGGGATACAGACGCCTCCTACGAGCAGTACTTC.

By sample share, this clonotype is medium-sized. In nucleotides, the CDR3 is TGTGCCTGGACGGGAGAGGTTGGGAGCTCCTACAATGAGCAGTTCTTC. The encoded protein is CAWTGEVGSSYNEQFF. J is TRBJ2-1 and V is TRBV30; D is possibly TRBD2 (6 bases). Trimming stripped 4 bases from V and 0 bases from J, with 16 bases between. Looked up from germline, CDR1 is GTSNPN and CDR2 is SVGIG (reference sequence). The CDR3 is 16 residues long.